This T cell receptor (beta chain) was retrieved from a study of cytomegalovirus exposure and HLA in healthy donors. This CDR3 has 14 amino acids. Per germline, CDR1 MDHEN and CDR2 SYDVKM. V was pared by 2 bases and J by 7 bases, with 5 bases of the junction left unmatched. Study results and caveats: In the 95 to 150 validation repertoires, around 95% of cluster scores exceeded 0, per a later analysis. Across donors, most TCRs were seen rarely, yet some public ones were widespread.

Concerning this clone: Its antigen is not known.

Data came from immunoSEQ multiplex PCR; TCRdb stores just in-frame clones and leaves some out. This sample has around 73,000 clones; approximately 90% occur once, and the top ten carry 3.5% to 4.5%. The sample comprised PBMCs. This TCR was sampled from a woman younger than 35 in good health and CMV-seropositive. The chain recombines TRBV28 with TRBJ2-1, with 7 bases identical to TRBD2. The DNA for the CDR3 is TGTGCCAGCAGTTTAGGTGGGAGGGGTAATGAGCAGTTCTTC. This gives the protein CASSLGGRGNEQFF.